These T cell receptor beta chains were read from a single sample in a study of cytomegalovirus exposure and HLA in healthy donors. Only in-frame clones appear in the TCRdb table, and some are missing; sequencing was by immunoSEQ multiplex PCR. The sample records some 100,000 clones, nearly 70% being singletons. Sequenced: PBMCs. These receptors came from a woman between 45 and 60 years old in good health and CMV-seropositive. CDR3s include the opening cysteine and the closing phenylalanine or tryptophan. A D gene is named only where the DNA matches it firmly. A row's size may be missing; if present it is once, few, many or a size class.

>15|-|TRBD2|TRBJ2-1|TRBV25-1
CASRGTGTSGPQQFF
TGTGCCAGCAGGGGGACCGGGACTAGCGGGCCTCAGCAGTTCTTC
>13|-|-|TRBJ2-2|TRBV29-1
CSVDPSGTGELFF
TGCAGCGTTGACCCTTCGGGAACCGGGGAGCTGTTTTTT
>16|-|TRBD1|TRBJ2-3|TRBV4-2
CASSQAPGQGVYTQYF
TGTGCCAGCAGCCAGGCGCCGGGACAGGGTGTTTATACGCAGTATTTT
>16|-|-|TRBJ2-5|TRBV11-1
CASSDHNRGILETQYF
TGTGCCAGCAGCGACCATAATAGGGGGATTCTTGAGACCCAGTACTTC
>13|-|-|TRBJ2-7|TRBV4-2
CASSQAHSYEQYF
TGTGCCAGCAGCCAAGCCCATTCCTACGAGCAGTACTTC
>16|-|TRBD2|TRBJ2-5|TRBV4-3
CASSQSPSGTQETQYF
TGCGCCAGCAGCCAAAGTCCTAGCGGGACTCAAGAGACCCAGTACTTC
>14|-|-|TRBJ2-7|TRBV2
CASSYLRGTYEQYF
TGTGCCAGCAGTTACCTGCGGGGAACCTACGAGCAGTACTTC
>15|-|-|TRBJ2-5|TRBV19
CASRAGKAPRETQYF
TGTGCCAGTAGGGCGGGGAAGGCCCCCCGTGAGACCCAGTACTTC
>14|-|-|TRBJ1-2|TRBV4-1
CASSQDSQRRGYTF
TGCGCCAGCAGCCAAGATTCGCAGAGGAGAGGCTACACCTTC
>15|-|-|TRBJ2-3|TRBV10-2
CASDGRTTSTDTQYF
TGCGCCAGCGATGGGCGGACAACCTCCACAGATACGCAGTATTTT
>15|-|-|TRBJ2-7|TRBV4-2
CASSQGSSVSYEQYF
TGTGCCAGCAGCCAAGGATCTAGCGTCAGCTACGAGCAGTACTTC
>16|few|TRBD2|TRBJ2-5|TRBV7-2
CASSLVLAGAQETQYF
TGTGCCAGCAGCTTAGTTCTAGCGGGAGCTCAAGAGACCCAGTACTTC
>14|-|TRBD1|TRBJ2-5|TRBV7-9
CASSSTGGRETQYF
TGTGCCAGCAGCTCCACAGGGGGTCGAGAGACCCAGTACTTC
>15|-|TRBD1|TRBJ2-7|TRBV9
CASSAPGQGPYEQYF
TGTGCCAGCAGCGCCCCGGGACAGGGCCCCTACGAGCAGTACTTC
>15|-|-|TRBJ2-7|TRBV9
CASSAEWGGRYEQYF
TGTGCCAGCAGCGCCGAGTGGGGAGGACGCTACGAGCAGTACTTC
>12|-|-|TRBJ2-2|TRBV6-1
CASNQGTGELFF
TGTGCCAGCAACCAGGGGACCGGGGAGCTGTTTTTT
>13|-|-|TRBJ2-2|TRBV19
CASILGTCRGAVF
TGTGCCAGTATATTGGGGACTTGCCGGGGAGCTGTTTTT
>14|-|TRBD1|TRBJ2-3|TRBV6-5
CASRTGVFTDTQYF
TGTGCCAGCAGGACAGGGGTTTTCACAGATACGCAGTATTTT
>17|-|-|TRBJ2-4|TRBV25-1
CASRIKGEWDIKNIQYF
TGTGCCAGCAGGATAAAGGGGGAGTGGGACATAAAAAACATTCAGTACTTC
>16|-|-|TRBJ2-7|TRBV28
CATEPPDSSSSYEQYF
TGTGCCACTGAGCCCCCGGACTCTTCAAGCTCCTACGAGCAGTACTTC
>15|-|TRBD1|TRBJ1-2|TRBV7-8
CASSLVTTGGHGYTF
TGTGCCAGCAGCTTAGTCACTACAGGGGGCCATGGCTACACCTTC
>15|few|TRBD1|TRBJ2-2|TRBV9
CASSVTGGNAGELFF
TGTGCCAGCAGCGTAACAGGGGGTAACGCCGGGGAGCTGTTTTTT
>14|-|-|TRBJ2-7|TRBV27
CASRLTGPTYEQYF
TGTGCCAGCAGGCTAACAGGGCCTACCTACGAGCAGTACTTC
>17|few|TRBD2|TRBJ2-3|TRBV11-2
CASSFQLAGVTTDTQYF
TGTGCCAGCAGCTTTCAGCTCGCGGGAGTGACTACAGATACGCAGTATTTT
>16|-|TRBD1|TRBJ1-2|TRBV5-4
CASSAGGRGLLYGYTF
TGTGCCAGCAGCGCCGGGGGCAGGGGGCTTTTATATGGCTACACCTTC
>18|-|TRBD2|TRBJ2-1|TRBV6-4
CASSDSPLSGSPHNEQFF
TGTGCCAGCAGTGACTCTCCTCTAAGCGGGAGTCCCCACAATGAGCAGTTCTTC
>17|few|TRBD1|TRBJ1-1|TRBV28
CASSSPGIARTGTEAFF
TGTGCCAGCAGTTCACCCGGTATCGCACGGACAGGCACTGAAGCTTTCTTT
>13|-|-|TRBJ2-2|TRBV5-1
CATAGLNTGELFF
TGCGCCACCGCAGGACTGAACACCGGGGAGCTGTTTTTT
>15|-|-|TRBJ1-1|TRBV11-2
CASSPIVGGNTEAFF
TGTGCCAGCAGCCCTATTGTCGGGGGGAACACTGAAGCTTTCTTT
>14|few|TRBD2|TRBJ2-1|TRBV29-1
CSVEGSGRGDEQFF
TGCAGCGTTGAGGGGAGCGGGAGGGGAGATGAGCAGTTCTTC
>14|-|-|TRBJ2-7|TRBV7-9
CASSLGTGAYEQYF
TGTGCCAGCAGCCTAGGGACGGGAGCCTACGAGCAGTACTTC
>16|-|TRBD2|TRBJ2-1|TRBV28
CASNSGLAVLGNEQFF
TGTGCCAGCAACTCAGGACTAGCGGTACTCGGGAATGAGCAGTTCTTC
>12|-|-|TRBJ2-1|TRBV7-9
CASSSGMGRQFF
TGTGCCAGCAGCTCAGGAATGGGTAGGCAGTTCTTC
>13|medium-sized|TRBD1|TRBJ2-7|TRBV4-3
CASSQDRGYEQYF
TGCGCCAGCAGCCAAGACAGGGGGTACGAGCAGTACTTC
>15|few|-|TRBJ1-5|TRBV5-1
CASSTDGGRHQPQHF
TGCGCCAGCAGCACGGACGGAGGTAGGCATCAGCCCCAGCATTTT
>16|-|TRBD2|TRBJ2-7|TRBV5-6
CASSLPNSGDSYEQYF
TGTGCCAGCAGCTTGCCTAATAGCGGGGACTCCTACGAGCAGTACTTC
>14|-|TRBD2|TRBJ2-1|TRBV28
CASKSGNSYNEQFF
TGTGCCAGTAAGAGCGGGAACTCCTACAATGAGCAGTTCTTC
>16|-|TRBD2|TRBJ2-1|TRBV19
CASSPLAGVGGTEQFF
TGTGCCAGTAGTCCTTTAGCGGGAGTAGGAGGAACTGAGCAGTTCTTC
>15|-|TRBD1|TRBJ2-7|TRBV7-2
CASSPPGRGRYEQYF
TGTGCCAGCAGCCCCCCCGGCAGGGGGCGCTACGAGCAGTACTTC
>17|-|TRBD2|TRBJ2-5|TRBV5-1
CASSKLLAGGTQETQYF
TGCGCCAGCAGCAAGCTACTAGCGGGAGGTACCCAAGAGACCCAGTACTTC
>16|-|TRBD1|TRBJ2-5|TRBV7-2
CASSIGTASKQETQYF
TGTGCCAGCTCCATCGGGACAGCGTCTAAACAAGAGACCCAGTACTTC
>14|-|TRBD1|TRBJ1-5|TRBV2
CASSEDRGNQPQHF
TGTGCCAGCAGCGAAGACAGGGGGAATCAGCCCCAGCATTTT
>16|once|TRBD2|TRBJ2-5|TRBV9
CASSVVPAGSQETQYF
TGTGCCAGCAGCGTAGTGCCAGCGGGGTCCCAAGAGACCCAGTACTTC
>16|-|TRBD1|TRBJ1-2|TRBV25-1
CASSELGTGTNYGYTF
TGTGCCAGCAGTGAATTGGGGACAGGGACTAACTATGGCTACACCTTC
>16|few|-|TRBJ1-4|TRBV19
CASSTTSGATNEKLFF
TGTGCCAGTAGTACAACTTCAGGGGCGACTAATGAAAAACTGTTTTTT
>12|few|-|TRBJ2-7|TRBV10-1
CASSDRPYEQYF
TGCGCCAGCAGTGACCGTCCCTACGAGCAGTACTTC
>15|-|TRBD1|TRBJ2-3|TRBV5-6
CASSLDRGRTDTQYF
TGTGCCAGCAGCTTGGACAGGGGGCGAACAGATACGCAGTATTTT
>16|-|-|TRBJ1-1|TRBV6-1
CASSGLFGTQNTEAFF
TGTGCCAGCAGTGGACTGTTCGGAACTCAGAACACTGAAGCTTTCTTT
>15|-|-|TRBJ2-7|TRBV9
CASSVESVARYEQYF
TGTGCCAGCAGCGTAGAGAGCGTGGCTAGGTACGAGCAGTACTTC
>13|-|-|TRBJ2-3|TRBV19
CASSIGGTDTQYF
TGTGCCAGTAGTATAGGAGGCACAGATACGCAGTATTTT
>14|-|-|TRBJ2-1|TRBV4-1
CASRQGQTYNEQFF
TGCGCCAGCAGGCAGGGCCAAACCTACAATGAGCAGTTCTTC
>13|-|TRBD1|TRBJ1-1|TRBV5-1
CASTRTGNTEAFF
TGCGCCAGCACCCGGACAGGGAACACTGAAGCTTTCTTT
>14|-|-|TRBJ1-1|TRBV16
CASSYGQTNTEAFF
TGTGCCAGCAGCTACGGACAGACGAACACTGAAGCTTTCTTT
>14|few|TRBD1|TRBJ2-7|TRBV29-1
CSAGHGDRGREQYF
TGCAGCGCCGGACACGGGGACAGGGGGCGCGAGCAGTACTTC